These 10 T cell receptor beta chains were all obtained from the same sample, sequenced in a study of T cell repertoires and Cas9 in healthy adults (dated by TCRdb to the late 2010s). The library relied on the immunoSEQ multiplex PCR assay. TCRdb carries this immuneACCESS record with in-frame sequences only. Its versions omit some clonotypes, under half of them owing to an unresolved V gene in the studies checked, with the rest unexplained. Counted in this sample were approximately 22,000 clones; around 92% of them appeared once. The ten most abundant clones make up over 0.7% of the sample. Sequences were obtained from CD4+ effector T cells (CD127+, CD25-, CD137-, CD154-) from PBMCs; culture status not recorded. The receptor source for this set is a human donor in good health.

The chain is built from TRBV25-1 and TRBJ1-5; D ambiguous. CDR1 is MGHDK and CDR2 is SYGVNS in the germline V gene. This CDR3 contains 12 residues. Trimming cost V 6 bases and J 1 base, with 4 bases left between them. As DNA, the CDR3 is TGTGCCAGCAGCGCCAGCAATCAGCCCCAGCATTTT. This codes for CASSASNQPQHF.

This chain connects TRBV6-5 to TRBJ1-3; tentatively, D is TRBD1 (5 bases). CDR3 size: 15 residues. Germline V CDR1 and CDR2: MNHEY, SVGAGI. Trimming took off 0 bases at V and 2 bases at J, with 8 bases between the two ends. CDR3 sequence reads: CASSYSGVTGNTIYF. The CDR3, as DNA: TGTGCCAGCAGTTACTCGGGGGTAACTGGAAACACCATATATTTT.

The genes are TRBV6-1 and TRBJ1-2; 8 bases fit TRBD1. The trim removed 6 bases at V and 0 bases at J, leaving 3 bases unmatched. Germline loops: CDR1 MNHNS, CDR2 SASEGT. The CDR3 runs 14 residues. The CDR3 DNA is TGTGCCAGCAGGTCGGGACAGGCTAACTATGGCTACACCTTC. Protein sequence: CASRSGQANYGYTF.

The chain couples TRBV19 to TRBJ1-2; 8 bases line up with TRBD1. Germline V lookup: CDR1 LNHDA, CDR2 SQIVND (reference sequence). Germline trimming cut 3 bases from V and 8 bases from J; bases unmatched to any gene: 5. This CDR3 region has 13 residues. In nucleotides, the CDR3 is TGTGCCAGTAGTATTGGACAGGGAGGGGGCTACACCTTC. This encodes CASSIGQGGGYTF.

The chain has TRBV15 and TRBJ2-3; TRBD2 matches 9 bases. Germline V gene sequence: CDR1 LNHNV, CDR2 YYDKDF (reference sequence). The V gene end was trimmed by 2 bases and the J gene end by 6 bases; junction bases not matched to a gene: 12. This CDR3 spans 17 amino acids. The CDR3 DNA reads TGTGCCACCAGCAGAACCCACCTAGAGGCGGGAGGGGATACGCAGTATTTT. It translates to CATSRTHLEAGGDTQYF.

The CDR3: CASSSEFTVPYGYTF. DNA for the CDR3: TGTGCCAGCAGTTCAGAATTTACAGTCCCCTATGGCTACACCTTC. The chain combines TRBV6-5 with TRBJ1-2; no clear D gene. Trimming shortened V by 4 bases and J by 4 bases, and 16 bases separated the two germline ends. Germline loops: CDR1 MNHEY, CDR2 SVGAGI. The CDR3 has 15 amino acids.

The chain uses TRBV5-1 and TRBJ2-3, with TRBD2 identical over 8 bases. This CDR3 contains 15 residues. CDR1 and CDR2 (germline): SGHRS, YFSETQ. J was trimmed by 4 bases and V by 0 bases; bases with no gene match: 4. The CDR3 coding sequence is TGCGCCAGCAGCTTGGCCGCACTAGCGGCAGATACGCAGTATTTT. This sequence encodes CASSLAALAADTQYF.

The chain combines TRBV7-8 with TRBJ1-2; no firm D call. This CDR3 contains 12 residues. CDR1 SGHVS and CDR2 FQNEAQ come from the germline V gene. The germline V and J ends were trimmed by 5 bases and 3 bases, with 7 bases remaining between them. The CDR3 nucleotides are TGTGCCAGCAGCCCCGGAGACTATGGCTACACCTTC. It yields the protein CASSPGDYGYTF.

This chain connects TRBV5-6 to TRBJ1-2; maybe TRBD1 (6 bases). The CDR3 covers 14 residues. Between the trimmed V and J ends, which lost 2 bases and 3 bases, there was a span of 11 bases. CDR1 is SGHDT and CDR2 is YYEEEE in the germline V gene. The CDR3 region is CASSFTGFDYGYTF. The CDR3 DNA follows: TGTGCCAGCAGCTTCACAGGGTTCGACTATGGCTACACCTTC.

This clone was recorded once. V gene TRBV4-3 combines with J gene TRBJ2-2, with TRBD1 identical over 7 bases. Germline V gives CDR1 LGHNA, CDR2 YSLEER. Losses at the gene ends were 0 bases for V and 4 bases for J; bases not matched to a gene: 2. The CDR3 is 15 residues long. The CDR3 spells CASSQDRGITGELFF. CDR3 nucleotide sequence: TGCGCCAGCAGCCAAGACAGGGGGATCACCGGGGAGCTGTTTTTT.